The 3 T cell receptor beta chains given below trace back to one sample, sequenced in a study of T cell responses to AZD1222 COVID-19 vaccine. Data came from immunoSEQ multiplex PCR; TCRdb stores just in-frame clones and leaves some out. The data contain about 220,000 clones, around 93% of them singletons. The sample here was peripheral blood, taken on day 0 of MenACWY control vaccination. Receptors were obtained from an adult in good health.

The CDR3 spells CASSPDLPYGYTF. CDR3 bases: TGTGCCAGCAGCCCCGACCTTCCCTATGGCTACACCTTC. The J gene is TRBJ1-2, the V gene TRBV7-2, with D hard to call. The CDR3 sequence is 13 residues long. Trimming took 5 bases from V and 4 from J, leaving 11 bases between them. Germline V gives CDR1 SGHTA, CDR2 FQGNSA. The full variable domain, completed using reference TRBV7-2 and TRBJ1-2, is GAGVSQSPSNKVTEKGKDVELRCDPISGHTALYWYRQSLGQGLEFLIYFQGNSAPDKSGLPSDRFSAERTGGSVSTLTIQRTQQEDSAVYLCASSPDLPYGYTFGSGTRLTVV.

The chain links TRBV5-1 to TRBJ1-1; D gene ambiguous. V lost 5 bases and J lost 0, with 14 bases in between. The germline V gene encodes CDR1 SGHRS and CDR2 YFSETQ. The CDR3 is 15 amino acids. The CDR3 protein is CASSYTGGVNTEAFF. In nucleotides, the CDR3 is TGCGCCAGCAGTTATACGGGAGGTGTGAACACTGAAGCTTTCTTT.

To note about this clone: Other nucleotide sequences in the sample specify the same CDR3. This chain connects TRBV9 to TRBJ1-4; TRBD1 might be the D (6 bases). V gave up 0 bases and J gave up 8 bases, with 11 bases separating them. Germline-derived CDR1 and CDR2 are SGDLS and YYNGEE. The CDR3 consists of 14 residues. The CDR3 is CASSVGVQGEKLFF. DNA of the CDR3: TGTGCCAGCAGCGTAGGAGTACAGGGAGAAAAACTGTTTTTT.